One and the same sample provided the 8 T cell receptor beta chains below, sequenced in a study of shared T cell receptors in the human thymus. TCRdb's copy holds only in-frame clones and misses some; the assay was immunoSEQ multiplex PCR. The sample holds roughly 660,000 clones, roughly 88% seen once. These same records also appear under a second study, on human thymus T cells.

Sequencing was performed on thymocytes. Receptors originate from a boy younger than two with a congenital heart defect.

The chain links TRBV7-9 to TRBJ2-5; TRBD2 matches 11 bases. CDR1 and CDR2 from the germline V gene are SEHNR and FQNEAQ (reference sequence). Losses at the gene ends were 0 bases for V and 3 bases for J; bases not matched to a gene: 3. This CDR3 is built from 16 residues. Here the CDR3 reads CASSLALAGGKETQYF. The CDR3 DNA reads as TGTGCCAGCAGCTTAGCCCTAGCGGGAGGAAAAGAGACCCAGTACTTC.

This clone was seen just once. The chain is built from TRBV10-3 and TRBJ2-5; D is perhaps TRBD1 (5 bases). V was trimmed by 7 bases and J by 5 bases, leaving 17 bases between them. The CDR3 spans 14 residues. Germline lookup yields CDR1 ENHRY and CDR2 SYGVKD. As DNA, the CDR3 is TGTGCCATCAAGGAAGGAGTCTGGGGCGAGACCCAGTACTTC. This codes for CAIKEGVWGETQYF.

The rearrangement joins TRBV14 to TRBJ2-4, with a possible D match to TRBD2 (7 bases). CDR3 length: 20 residues. Trimming cost V 0 bases and J 1 base, with 22 bases left between them. Germline V gene lookup returns CDR1 SGHDN and CDR2 FVKESK. CDR3 coding DNA: TGTGCCAGCAGCCAAGAAGGGCCACAGGGAGGGCCCGAGGCCAAAAACATTCAGTACTTC. Its translation is CASSQEGPQGGPEAKNIQYF.

The rearrangement links TRBV4-3 to TRBJ1-5, with 7 bases aligning to TRBD1. The ends lost 1 base at V and 0 bases at J; junction bases unmatched: 6. CDR1 is LGHNA and CDR2 is YSLEER in the germline V gene. CDR3 length equals 17 residues. This CDR3 is CASSQVYRGYSNQPQHF. For the CDR3, the DNA is TGCGCCAGCAGCCAAGTATACAGGGGCTATAGCAATCAGCCCCAGCATTTT.

The J gene is TRBJ2-7, the V gene TRBV6-5; 7 bases are a match to TRBD2. Germline V CDR1 and CDR2: MNHEY, SVGAGI. The CDR3 runs to 15 residues. After removal of 5 bases from V and 1 base from J, the junction contained 8 bases not matched to a gene. The CDR3 region has the DNA TGTGCCAGCAGTAATGGTGAGCGGGAATCCTACGAGCAGTACTTC. Translation: CASSNGERESYEQYF.

The chain is built from TRBV6-5 and TRBJ2-4; 7 bases are a match to TRBD2. This CDR3 contains 13 residues. V lost 6 bases to trimming and J lost 4 bases; unmatched junction nucleotides: 3. Per the germline V gene, CDR1 is MNHEY and CDR2 is SVGAGI. DNA of the CDR3: TGTGCCAGCAGCCACGGGGGGAAAAACATTCAGTACTTC. Encoded protein: CASSHGGKNIQYF.

The chain is built from TRBV27 and TRBJ1-4, with D possibly TRBD1 on 6 matching bases. The CDR3 consists of 15 residues. Germline CDR1 reads MNHEY; CDR2 reads SMNVEV (reference sequence). Trimming shortened V by 3 bases and J by 4 bases, and 12 bases separated the two germline ends. The CDR3 nucleotides read TGTGCCAGCAGTTTGAGGGAGGGGGGTAATGAAAAACTGTTTTTT. Amino acids: CASSLREGGNEKLFF. Drawing the rest from reference TRBV27 and TRBJ1-4, the complete variable domain is EAQVTQNPRYLITVTGKKLTVTCSQNMNHEYMSWYRQDPGLGLRQIYYSMNVEVTDKGDVPEGYKVSRKEKRNFPLILESPSPNQTSLYFCASSLREGGNEKLFFGSGTQLSVL.

The chain recombines TRBV9 with TRBJ2-1; 8 positions match TRBD2. V shed 4 bases and J 8 bases; nucleotides not matched to a gene: 5. This CDR3 has 13 residues. Germline loops: CDR1 SGDLS, CDR2 YYNGEE. The CDR3 region is CASSRGGADEQFF. CDR3 coding DNA: TGTGCCAGCAGCCGGGGGGGAGCGGATGAGCAGTTCTTC.